One and the same sample provided the 19 T cell receptor beta chains below, sequenced in a study of PD-L1 blockade in urothelial cancer. Some clones are missing from TCRdb's copy, which holds only in-frame ones; the method was immunoSEQ multiplex PCR. Counted here are approximately 26,000 clones, about 86% occurring once; the ten biggest clones make up under 40%. The sample in question was PBMCs, obtained around atezolizumab (anti-PD-L1) treatment. Receptor source: a man in his fifties or sixties with urothelial cancer.

The gene calls are TRBV18 and TRBJ2-7, with 7 nucleotides matching TRBD1. From germline, CDR1 is KGHSH and CDR2 LQKENI. V gave up 5 bases and J gave up 3 bases; unmatched junction bases: 1. This CDR3 contains 12 residues. The CDR3 DNA reads as TGTGCCAGCTCAGGGACAGACTACGAGCAGTACTTC. Its protein is CASSGTDYEQYF.

This clone came up once. The chain links TRBV5-1 to TRBJ1-1; 7 bases fit TRBD1. The CDR3 consists of 16 residues. Germline CDR1 and CDR2: SGHRS and YFSETQ. V lost 4 bases and J lost 1; bases outside the gene matches: 10. The DNA for the CDR3 is TGCGCCAGCAGCGCGGGGACAGTGGGGGAGAACACTGAAGCTTTCTTT. Its protein is CASSAGTVGENTEAFF.

The chain joins TRBV6-5 to TRBJ1-2, with D hard to call. The V gene's germline CDR1 is MNHEY and CDR2 SVGAGI. This CDR3 comprises 13 residues. The V end was cut by 4 bases, the J end by 2 bases, with 8 bases between. CDR3 sequence (DNA): TGTGCCAGCAGTTCCGACTGGAACTATGGCTACACCTTC. Translating it yields CASSSDWNYGYTF.

V gene TRBV7-2 combines with J gene TRBJ2-1; TRBD2 is a possible D gene (5 bases). The germline CDR1 and CDR2 sequences are SGHTA and FQGNSA. This CDR3 is 14 amino acids long. V lost 2 bases and J 2 bases, leaving 7 bases between the germline ends. The CDR3 DNA sequence: TGTGCCAGCAGCTTATCTAGCCCCTACAATGAGCAGTTCTTC. Its protein product is CASSLSSPYNEQFF.

In DNA form, the CDR3 reads TGTGCCAGCAGCTTAGACCAGCGGGAGGGCCGGGAGCAGTTCTTC. Translated: CASSLDQREGREQFF. The chain links TRBV7-6 to TRBJ2-1; 10 bases are shared with TRBD2. Per the germline V gene, CDR1 is SGHVS and CDR2 is FNYEAQ. There are 15 residues in the CDR3. Germline trimming cut 1 base from V and 10 bases from J; bases unmatched to any gene: 7. The whole variable domain, remainder taken from reference TRBV7-6 and TRBJ2-1, is GAGVSQSPRYKVTKRGQDVALRCDPISGHVSLYWYRQALGQGPEFLTYFNYEAQQDKSGLPNDRFSAERPEGSISTLTIQRTEQRDSAMYRCASSLDQREGREQFFGPGTRLTVL.

The V call is TRBV15, the J call TRBJ1-5; 9 bases are a match to TRBD1. Germline lookup yields CDR1 LNHNV and CDR2 YYDKDF (reference sequence). After removal of 5 bases from V and 6 bases from J, the junction contained 2 bases not matched to a gene. This CDR3 comprises 13 residues. The CDR3 loop reads CATSGQGSQPQHF. The CDR3 bases are TGTGCCACCAGCGGACAGGGGAGTCAGCCCCAGCATTTT.

This clone was picked up one time. The chain couples TRBV9 to TRBJ2-4; 8 positions agree with TRBD1. V lost 3 bases to trimming and J lost 1 base; unmatched junction nucleotides: 0. Looked up from germline, CDR1 is SGDLS and CDR2 is YYNGEE. This CDR3 contains 14 residues. Here the CDR3 reads CASSGQGAKNIQYF. The CDR3 DNA follows: TGTGCCAGCAGCGGACAGGGGGCCAAAAACATTCAGTACTTC.

This clone is a singleton in its sample. This chain links TRBV9 with TRBJ2-1; 11 bases are shared with TRBD1. Per the germline V gene, CDR1 is SGDLS and CDR2 is YYNGEE. The CDR3 is 15 amino acids. The V and J ends lost 4 bases and 3 bases, in that order; junction bases with no gene match: 3. The CDR3 reads CASSRGQGDYNEQFF. Here the CDR3 DNA reads TGTGCCAGCAGCCGGGGACAGGGGGACTACAATGAGCAGTTCTTC.

The chain links TRBV5-1 to TRBJ2-7, with 12 bases aligning to TRBD1. V shed 1 base, J shed 5 bases, and the junction held 10 bases outside the gene matches. Germline V CDR1 and CDR2: SGHRS, YFSETQ. This CDR3 has 17 amino acids. The CDR3 here is CASSLLSSGQGAHEQYF. CDR3 bases: TGCGCCAGCAGCTTGCTTAGCTCGGGACAGGGGGCCCACGAGCAGTACTTC.

The chain uses TRBV6-1 and TRBJ1-1; TRBD1 aligns across 7 bases. This CDR3 is 15 amino acids long. The V gene end was trimmed by 6 bases and the J gene end by 1 base; junction bases not matched to a gene: 8. Germline V gene data show CDR1 as MNHNS and CDR2 as SASEGT. The CDR3, as DNA: TGTGCCAGCAGCAATATCCACAGGGGGAACACTGAAGCTTTCTTT. It yields the protein CASSNIHRGNTEAFF.

The chain carries TRBV27 and TRBJ2-2; 13 bases line up with TRBD2. The ends lost 0 bases at V and 6 bases at J; junction bases unmatched: 19. The germline V gene encodes CDR1 MNHEY and CDR2 SMNVEV (reference sequence). The CDR3 extends over 22 amino acids. In DNA, the CDR3 is TGTGCCAGCAGTTTATCCCCATGGACTAGCGGGAGTATCCGTTTGTTCCCCGGGGAGCTGTTTTTT. Protein: CASSLSPWTSGSIRLFPGELFF.

Turning to this clone: The junction does not match germline at one end; this may be a read error. CDR3 loop: CASSQGQVNSPLHF. CDR3 coding DNA: TGCGCCAGCAGTCAAGGACAGGTTAATTCACCCCTCCACTTT. This sequence joins TRBV4-3 and TRBJ1-6, with 7 bases that match TRBD1. Germline V gene sequence: CDR1 LGHNA, CDR2 YSLEER. This CDR3 is built from 14 residues.

The chain uses TRBV5-1 and TRBJ1-2; 7 nucleotides line up with TRBD1. The J segment lost 5 bases and the V segment lost 4 bases, leaving 8 bases of the junction unmatched. Per germline, CDR1 SGHRS and CDR2 YFSETQ. The CDR3 runs to 14 residues. CDR3 sequence reads: CASSEGQEMYGYTF. The CDR3 DNA sequence: TGCGCCAGCAGCGAAGGACAGGAGATGTATGGCTACACCTTC.

The chain joins TRBV6-1 to TRBJ1-2; 8 positions agree with TRBD1. This CDR3 has 15 residues. V trimming: 5 bases; J trimming: 4 bases; junction bases outside the gene matches: 9. The germline V gene has CDR1 MNHNS and CDR2 SASEGT. The CDR3: CASSPGQGGGYGYTF. The CDR3 DNA sequence: TGTGCCAGCAGTCCTGGACAGGGTGGGGGCTATGGCTACACCTTC.

The chain recombines TRBV11-2 with TRBJ2-7, with 10 bases that match TRBD1. J lost 4 bases, V lost 3 bases, and 6 bases had no gene match. There are 15 residues in the CDR3. CDR1 SGHAT and CDR2 FQNNGV come from the germline V gene. The CDR3 sequence is CASSLGQGISYEQYF. Written as DNA, the CDR3 is TGTGCCAGCAGCTTGGGACAGGGGATCTCTTACGAGCAGTACTTC.

The J gene is TRBJ2-7, the V gene TRBV6-6, with TRBD2 matching 10 bases. This CDR3 has 16 amino acids. V shed 5 bases, J shed 3 bases, and the junction held 10 bases outside the gene matches. The germline V gene has CDR1 MNHNY and CDR2 SVGAGI (reference sequence). CDR3 sequence (DNA): TGTGCCAGCAGTCCCATCGCCGGGACTAGCGACTACGAGCAGTACTTC. It codes for CASSPIAGTSDYEQYF.

The genes are TRBV19 and TRBJ1-6; TRBD1 agrees at 7 bases. This CDR3 comprises 15 residues. J gave up 7 bases and V 2 bases, and 5 bases lay outside the gene matches. Germline V gene lookup returns CDR1 LNHDA and CDR2 SQIVND (reference sequence). CDR3 sequence: CASSIMGQKNSPLHF. CDR3 sequence (DNA): TGTGCCAGTAGTATAATGGGACAGAAAAATTCACCCCTCCACTTT.

The chain combines TRBV30 with TRBJ2-1, with 7 bases that match TRBD2. CDR1 is GTSNPN and CDR2 is SVGIG in the germline V gene (reference sequence). The CDR3 has 15 amino acids. DNA of the CDR3: TGTGCTATTGACAACCCGGGACTATTGTTGCATGAGCAGTTCTTC. As protein: CAIDNPGLLLHEQFF.

This clone was seen more than once but under ten times. This chain links TRBV6-1 with TRBJ1-1; the match to TRBD1 covers 9 bases. Germline trimming cut 2 bases from V and 3 bases from J; bases unmatched to any gene: 4. Germline loops: CDR1 MNHNS, CDR2 SASEGT. This CDR3 is 15 amino acids long. The CDR3 DNA reads as TGTGCCAGCAGTGAAATATGGACAGGGGACACTGAAGCTTTCTTT. Its protein product is CASSEIWTGDTEAFF.